The rows below give T cell receptor beta chains drawn from one sample of a study of identical twins. TCRdb used MiXCR to reprocess the 5' RACE reads, holding one entry per CDR3 protein. Altogether about 520,000 distinct CDR3 sequences are present, 22% being singletons, with the ten largest covering approximately 0.95%. This same sample was also part of a study on T cells expressing NK-cell markers.

Sequencing input: CD4+ T cells sorted from blood. All receptors derive from a woman younger than 35 in good health. CDR3s include the opening cysteine and the closing phenylalanine or tryptophan. A D gene is named only where the DNA matches it firmly. A row's size may be missing; if present it is once, few, many or a size class.

>TRBD2|TRBV4-3|NA|TRBJ2-3
TGCGCCAGCAGCCCAAGGGTACTAGCGGGAGGAGGAGAAAGCACAGATACGCAGTATTTT
CASSPRVLAGGGESTDTQYF
>NA|TRBV5-1|few|TRBJ2-5
TGCGCCAGCAGCTTGGAATTCTTTCAAGAGACCCAGTACTTC
CASSLEFFQETQYF
>NA|TRBV12-3/TRBV12-4|NA|TRBJ2-1
TGTGCCAGCACGCGGGGAACCTACAATGAGCAGTTCTTC
CASTRGTYNEQFF
>NA|TRBV13|NA|TRBJ1-4
TGTGCCAGCAGCCCCATCCAAAGTGAAAAACTGTTTTTT
CASSPIQSEKLFF
>TRBD2|TRBV12-3/TRBV12-4|many|TRBJ2-3
TGTGCCAGCAGTCTTACCCGAGGACGGGGGAGGGCCCTGTATTTT
CASSLTRGRGRALYF
>NA|TRBV15|few|TRBJ2-1
TGTGCCACCAGCAGAGATAATCCCTTCCGCAATGAGCAGTTCTTC
CATSRDNPFRNEQFF
>NA|TRBV10-3|NA|TRBJ1-3
TGTGCCATCAGTGAACGGGACGGAAACACCATATATTTT
CAISERDGNTIYF
>NA|TRBV5-5|few|TRBJ2-3
TGTGCCAGCAGCCCCCCTTTCGGGACTCCGGCGGATACGCAGTATTTT
CASSPPFGTPADTQYF
>TRBD1|TRBV7-2|NA|TRBJ2-5
TGTGCCAGCAGCTTTACGACAGGGGGGGAGACCCAGTACTTC
CASSFTTGGETQYF
>TRBD2|TRBV20-1|NA|TRBJ2-3
TGCAGTGCTCTGGGGCTAGCGGGGGACACAGATACGCAGTATTTT
CSALGLAGDTDTQYF
>NA|TRBV7-9|NA|TRBJ1-1
TGTGCCAGCAGCTTGACCAGGGAAGCTGAAGCTTTCTTT
CASSLTREAEAFF
>TRBD1|TRBV20-1|many|TRBJ1-5
TGCAGTGCTAGGACAGGGGGCAATCAGCCCCAGCATTTT
CSARTGGNQPQHF
>NA|TRBV5-1|few|TRBJ1-6
TGCGCCAGCAGCTCCTCAGGACAGCGGTCACCCCTCCACTTT
CASSSSGQRSPLHF
>TRBD2|TRBV20-1|NA|TRBJ2-7
TGCAGTGCGACAGTAGGCGGGGGGAGAACCTCCTACGAGCAGTACTTC
CSATVGGGRTSYEQYF
>TRBD2|TRBV20-1|once|TRBJ2-7
TGCAGTGCTAGAGTGGGAGGGCCAGCCGACGAGCAGTACTTC
CSARVGGPADEQYF
>TRBD2|TRBV7-2|NA|TRBJ2-1
TGTGCCAGCAGCTTAGCCAGACTAGCGGGAGCTGTCTACAATGAGCAGTTCTTC
CASSLARLAGAVYNEQFF
>NA|TRBV2|NA|TRBJ2-3
TGTGCCAGCACCCCAGTCACAGATACGCAGTATTTT
CASTPVTDTQYF
>NA|TRBV6-2/TRBV6-3|NA|TRBJ1-2
TGTGCCAGCAGTTACAGGTGGGATGGAGGCTACACCTTC
CASSYRWDGGYTF